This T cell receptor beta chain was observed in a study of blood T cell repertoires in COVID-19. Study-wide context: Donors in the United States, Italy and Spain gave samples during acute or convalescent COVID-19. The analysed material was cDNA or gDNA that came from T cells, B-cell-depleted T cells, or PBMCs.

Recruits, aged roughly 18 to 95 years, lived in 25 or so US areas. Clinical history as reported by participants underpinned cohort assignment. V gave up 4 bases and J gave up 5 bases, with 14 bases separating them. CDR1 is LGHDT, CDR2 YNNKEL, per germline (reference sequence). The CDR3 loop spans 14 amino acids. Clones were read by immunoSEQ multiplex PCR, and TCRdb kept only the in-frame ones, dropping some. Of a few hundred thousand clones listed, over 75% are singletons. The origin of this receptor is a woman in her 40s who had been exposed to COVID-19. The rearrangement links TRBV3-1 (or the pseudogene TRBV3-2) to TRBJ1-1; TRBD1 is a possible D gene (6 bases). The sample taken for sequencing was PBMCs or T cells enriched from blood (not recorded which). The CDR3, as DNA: TGTGCCAGCAGCCCCTTGGACAGTGGGACTGAAGCTTTCTTT. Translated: CASSPLDSGTEAFF.